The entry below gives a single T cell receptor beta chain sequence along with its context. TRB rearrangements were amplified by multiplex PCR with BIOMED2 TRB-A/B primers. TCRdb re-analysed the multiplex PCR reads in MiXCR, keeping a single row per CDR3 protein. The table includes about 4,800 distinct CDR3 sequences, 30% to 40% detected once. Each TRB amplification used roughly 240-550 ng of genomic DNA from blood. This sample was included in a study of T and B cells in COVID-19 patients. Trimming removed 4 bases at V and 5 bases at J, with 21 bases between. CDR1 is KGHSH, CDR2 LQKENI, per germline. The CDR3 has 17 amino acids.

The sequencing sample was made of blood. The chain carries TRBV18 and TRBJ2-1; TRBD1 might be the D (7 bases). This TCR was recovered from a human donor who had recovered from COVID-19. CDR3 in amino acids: CASSLNPAGTADNEQFF. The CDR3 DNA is TGTGCCAGCTCACTCAACCCGGCGGGGACAGCGGACAATGAGCAGTTCTTC.